One and the same sample provided the 5 T cell receptor beta chains below, sequenced in a study of shared clonotypes between healthy human individuals. Libraries were prepared by immunoSEQ multiplex PCR; TCRdb keeps only in-frame clonotypes and omits some of them. This sample yields some 2.3 million clones, of which roughly 93% are seen a single time; under 0.45% belongs to the top ten. The sequencing input was naive CD4+ T cells from PBMCs. The sample's subset: CD45RA+ positively selected. All receptors derive from a young man in good health. Some clones in this sample may be carry-over from other donors' samples.

The chain uses TRBV25-1 and TRBJ1-4, with D possibly TRBD1 on 5 matching bases. The V end lost 3 bases, the J end lost 3 bases, and 11 bases lay between the germline ends. Germline loops: CDR1 MGHDK, CDR2 SYGVNS. This CDR3 has 15 amino acids. The CDR3 is CASSDPRDPNEKLFF. CDR3 nucleotides: TGTGCCAGCAGTGACCCCAGGGACCCTAATGAAAAACTGTTTTTT.

The chain uses TRBV4-1 and TRBJ1-1; D gene uncertain. The V end was cut by 10 bases, the J end by 4 bases, with 16 bases between. The CDR3 is 13 amino acids. Germline V gene sequence: CDR1 MGHRA, CDR2 YSYEKL. CDR3 sequence: CATSYAGITEAFF. The CDR3 nucleotides are TGCGCCACCTCCTACGCGGGAATCACTGAAGCTTTCTTT.

The chain joins TRBV4-1 to TRBJ2-2; D remains ambiguous. The CDR3 extends over 11 amino acids. In germline, CDR1 is MGHRA, CDR2 YSYEKL. The V and J ends lost 8 bases and 3 bases respectively, with 4 bases between them. The CDR3 nucleotides read TGCGCCAGCGGGGACACCGGGGAGCTGTTTTTT. Translated, it gives CASGDTGELFF.

This chain links TRBV5-4 with TRBJ2-7; no clear D gene. The CDR3 consists of 14 residues. Trimming removed 4 bases at V and 3 bases at J, with 14 bases between. Germline V gene data show CDR1 as SGHNT and CDR2 as YYREEE (reference sequence). In nucleotides, the CDR3 is TGTGCCAGCAGCAGAGGTTCGGCTGGCTACGAGCAGTACTTC. Amino acids: CASSRGSAGYEQYF. The variable domain in full, with the rest retrieved from reference TRBV5-4 and TRBJ2-7, is ETGVTQSPTHLIKTRGQQVTLRCSSQSGHNTVSWYQQALGQGPQFIFQYYREEENGRGNFPPRFSGLQFPNYSSELNVNALELDDSALYLCASSRGSAGYEQYFGPGTRLTVT.

V usage is TRBV14 and J usage is TRBJ2-1; D uncertain. Trimming took off 3 bases at V and 3 bases at J, with 6 bases between the two ends. The CDR3 length is 13 residues. The germline V gene has CDR1 SGHDN and CDR2 FVKESK. This CDR3 is CASSQGNYNEQFF. The CDR3 bases are TGTGCCAGCAGCCAGGGGAACTACAATGAGCAGTTCTTC.